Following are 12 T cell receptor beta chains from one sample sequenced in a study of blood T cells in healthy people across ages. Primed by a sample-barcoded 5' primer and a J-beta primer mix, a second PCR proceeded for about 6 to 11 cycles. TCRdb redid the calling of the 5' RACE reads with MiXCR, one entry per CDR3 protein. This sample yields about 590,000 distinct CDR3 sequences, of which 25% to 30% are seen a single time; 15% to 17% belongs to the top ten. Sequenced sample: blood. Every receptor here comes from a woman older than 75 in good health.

CDR3 DNA: TGTGCCAGCAGCTTTGCGGTGGGACAGGGTAATAACTATGGCTACACCTTC. Its translation is CASSFAVGQGNNYGYTF. V and J are TRBV7-6 and TRBJ1-2; 9 bases align to TRBD1. J was trimmed by 1 base and V by 3 bases; bases with no gene match: 9. This CDR3 is 17 amino acids long. The germline V gene encodes CDR1 SGHVS and CDR2 FNYEAQ.

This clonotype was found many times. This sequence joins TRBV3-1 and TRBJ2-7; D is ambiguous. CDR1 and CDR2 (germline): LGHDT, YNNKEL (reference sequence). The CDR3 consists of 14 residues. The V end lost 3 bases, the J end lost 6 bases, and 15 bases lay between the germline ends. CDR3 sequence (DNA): TGTGCCAGCAGCCAGATGGCCTCCCCAGGCGAGCAGTACTTC. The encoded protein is CASSQMASPGEQYF.

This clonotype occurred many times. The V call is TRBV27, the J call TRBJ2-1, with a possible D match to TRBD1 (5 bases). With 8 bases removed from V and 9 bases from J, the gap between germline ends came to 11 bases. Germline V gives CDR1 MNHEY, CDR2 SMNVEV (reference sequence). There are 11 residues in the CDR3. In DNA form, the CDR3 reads TGTGCCAGCGTAAGGGGAAGTGAGCAGTTCTTC. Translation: CASVRGSEQFF.

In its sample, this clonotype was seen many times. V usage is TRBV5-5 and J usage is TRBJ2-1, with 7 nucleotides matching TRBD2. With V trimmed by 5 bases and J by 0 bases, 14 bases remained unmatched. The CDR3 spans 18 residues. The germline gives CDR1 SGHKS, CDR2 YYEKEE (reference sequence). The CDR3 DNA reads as TGTGCCAGCAGGCCTAACCCCCTAGCGGCGAGCTCCTACAATGAGCAGTTCTTC. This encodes CASRPNPLAASSYNEQFF.

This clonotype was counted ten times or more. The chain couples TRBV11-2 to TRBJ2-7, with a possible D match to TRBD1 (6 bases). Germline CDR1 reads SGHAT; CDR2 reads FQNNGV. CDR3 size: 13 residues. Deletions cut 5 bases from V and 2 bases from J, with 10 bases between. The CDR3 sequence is CASSNYRAYEQYF. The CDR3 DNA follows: TGTGCCAGCAGCAACTACAGGGCCTACGAGCAGTACTTC.

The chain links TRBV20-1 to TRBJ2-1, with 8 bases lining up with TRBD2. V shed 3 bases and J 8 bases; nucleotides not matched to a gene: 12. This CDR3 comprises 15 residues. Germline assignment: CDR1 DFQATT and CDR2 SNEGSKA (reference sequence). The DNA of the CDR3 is TGCAGTGCTAGGTCTTCCATGGAGCGGGGGCATGAGCAGTTCTTC. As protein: CSARSSMERGHEQFF.

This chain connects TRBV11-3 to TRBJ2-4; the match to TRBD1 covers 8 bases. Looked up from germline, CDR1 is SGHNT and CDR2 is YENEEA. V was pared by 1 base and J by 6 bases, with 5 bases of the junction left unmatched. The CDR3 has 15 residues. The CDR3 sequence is CASSLGLGQGNIQYF. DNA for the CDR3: TGTGCCAGCAGCTTAGGACTTGGACAGGGAAACATTCAGTACTTC.

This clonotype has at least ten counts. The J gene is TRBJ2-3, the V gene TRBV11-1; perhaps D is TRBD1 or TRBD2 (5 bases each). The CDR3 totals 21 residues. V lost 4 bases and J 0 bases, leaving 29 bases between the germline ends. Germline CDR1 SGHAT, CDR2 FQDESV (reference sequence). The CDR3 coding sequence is TGTGCCAGCAGCTCCCCCCTCGAAGGGTCCAGGGACGGCTCTAGCACAGATACGCAGTATTTT. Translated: CASSSPLEGSRDGSSTDTQYF.

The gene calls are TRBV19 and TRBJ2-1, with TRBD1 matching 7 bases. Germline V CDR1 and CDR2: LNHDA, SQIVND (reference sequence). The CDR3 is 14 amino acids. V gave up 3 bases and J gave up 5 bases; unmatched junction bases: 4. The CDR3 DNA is TGTGCCAGTAGTATTCCGGGACAGAACAATGAGCAGTTCTTC. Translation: CASSIPGQNNEQFF. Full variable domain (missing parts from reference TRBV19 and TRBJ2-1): DGGITQSPKYLFRKEGQNVTLSCEQNLNHDAMYWYRQDPGQGLRLIYYSQIVNDFQKGDIAEGYSVSREKKESFPLTVTSAQKNPTAFYLCASSIPGQNNEQFFGPGTRLTVL.

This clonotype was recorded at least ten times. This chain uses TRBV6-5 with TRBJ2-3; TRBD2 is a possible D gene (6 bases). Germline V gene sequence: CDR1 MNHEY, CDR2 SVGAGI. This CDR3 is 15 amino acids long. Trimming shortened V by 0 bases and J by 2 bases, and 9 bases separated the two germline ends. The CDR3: CASSYSGTYTDTQYF. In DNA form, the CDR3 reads TGTGCCAGCAGTTACTCCGGGACTTACACAGATACGCAGTATTTT.

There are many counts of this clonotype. CDR3 DNA sequence: TGCGCCAGCAGCGAAGGGACTAGCGGGGGCCACAATGAGCAGTTCTTC. Protein product: CASSEGTSGGHNEQFF. This chain uses TRBV5-1 with TRBJ2-1, with TRBD2 identical over 14 bases. CDR3 length: 16 amino acids. V gave up 4 bases and J gave up 5 bases; unmatched junction bases: 5. Germline V gives CDR1 SGHRS, CDR2 YFSETQ.

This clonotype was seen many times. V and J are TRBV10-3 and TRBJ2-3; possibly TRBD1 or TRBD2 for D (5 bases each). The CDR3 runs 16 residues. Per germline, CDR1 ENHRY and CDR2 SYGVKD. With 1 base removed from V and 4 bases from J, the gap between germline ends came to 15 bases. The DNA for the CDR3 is TGTGCCATCAGTGAGTGGGGACCAGAGTTGGCAGATACGCAGTATTTT. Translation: CAISEWGPELADTQYF.